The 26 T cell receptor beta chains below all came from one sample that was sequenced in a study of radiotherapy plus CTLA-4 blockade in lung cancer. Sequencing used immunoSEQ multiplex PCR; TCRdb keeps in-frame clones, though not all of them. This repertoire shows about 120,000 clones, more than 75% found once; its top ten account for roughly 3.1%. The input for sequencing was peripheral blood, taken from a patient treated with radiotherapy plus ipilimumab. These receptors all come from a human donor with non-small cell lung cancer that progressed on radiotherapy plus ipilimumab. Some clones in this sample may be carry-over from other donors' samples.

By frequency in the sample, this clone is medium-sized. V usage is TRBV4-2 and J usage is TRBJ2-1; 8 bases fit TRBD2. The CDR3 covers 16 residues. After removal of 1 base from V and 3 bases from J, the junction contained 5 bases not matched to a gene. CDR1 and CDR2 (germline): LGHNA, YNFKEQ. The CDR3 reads CASSQVSGAIYNEQFF. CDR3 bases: TGTGCCAGCAGCCAAGTTAGCGGGGCCATCTACAATGAGCAGTTCTTC.

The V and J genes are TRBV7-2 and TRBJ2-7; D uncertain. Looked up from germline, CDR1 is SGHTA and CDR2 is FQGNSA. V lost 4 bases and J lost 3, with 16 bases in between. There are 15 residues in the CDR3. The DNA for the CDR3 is TGTGCCAGCAGCTACGGTGTCGGTCCCGGCTACGAGCAGTACTTC. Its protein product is CASSYGVGPGYEQYF.

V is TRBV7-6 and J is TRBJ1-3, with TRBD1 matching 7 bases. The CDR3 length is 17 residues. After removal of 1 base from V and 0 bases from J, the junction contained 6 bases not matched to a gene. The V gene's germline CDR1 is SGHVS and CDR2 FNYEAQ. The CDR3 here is CASSLETGPLSGNTIYF. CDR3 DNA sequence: TGTGCCAGCAGCTTAGAGACAGGGCCACTCTCTGGAAACACCATATATTTT.

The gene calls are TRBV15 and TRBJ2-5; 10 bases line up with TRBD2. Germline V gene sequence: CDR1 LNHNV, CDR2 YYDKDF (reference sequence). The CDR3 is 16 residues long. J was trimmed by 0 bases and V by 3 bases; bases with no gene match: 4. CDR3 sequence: CATSSPSGGYQETQYF. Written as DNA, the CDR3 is TGTGCCACCAGCAGCCCTAGCGGGGGATACCAAGAGACCCAGTACTTC.

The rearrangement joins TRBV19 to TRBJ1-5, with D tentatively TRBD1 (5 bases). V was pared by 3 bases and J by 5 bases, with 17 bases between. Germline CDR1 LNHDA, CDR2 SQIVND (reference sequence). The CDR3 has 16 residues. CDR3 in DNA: TGTGCCAGTAGTATCCGCCTTCGGACACACCATCAGCCCCAGCATTTT. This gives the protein CASSIRLRTHHQPQHF.

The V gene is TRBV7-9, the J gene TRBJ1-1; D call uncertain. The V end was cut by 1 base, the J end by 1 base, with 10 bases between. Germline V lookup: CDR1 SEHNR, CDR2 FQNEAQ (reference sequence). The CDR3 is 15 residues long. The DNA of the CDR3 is TGTGCCAGCAGCTTAGAAAGGTTACCGAACACTGAAGCTTTCTTT. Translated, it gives CASSLERLPNTEAFF.

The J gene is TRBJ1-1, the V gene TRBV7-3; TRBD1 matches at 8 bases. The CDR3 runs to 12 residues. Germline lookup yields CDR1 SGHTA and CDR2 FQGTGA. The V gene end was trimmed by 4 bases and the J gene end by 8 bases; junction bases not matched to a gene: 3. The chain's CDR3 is CASSSGQGEAFF. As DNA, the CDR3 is TGTGCCAGCAGCTCCGGACAGGGAGAAGCTTTCTTT.

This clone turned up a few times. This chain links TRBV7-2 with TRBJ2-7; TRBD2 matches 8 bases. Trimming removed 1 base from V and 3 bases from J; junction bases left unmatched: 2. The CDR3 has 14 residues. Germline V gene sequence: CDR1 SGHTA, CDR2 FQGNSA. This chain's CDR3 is CASSLGSGSYEQYF. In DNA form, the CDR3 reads TGTGCCAGCAGCTTAGGGAGCGGGAGCTACGAGCAGTACTTC.

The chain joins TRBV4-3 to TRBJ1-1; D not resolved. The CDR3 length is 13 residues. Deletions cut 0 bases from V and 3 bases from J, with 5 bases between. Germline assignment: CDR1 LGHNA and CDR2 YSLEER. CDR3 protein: CASSQDTDTEAFF. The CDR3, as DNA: TGCGCCAGCAGCCAAGATACGGACACTGAAGCTTTCTTT.

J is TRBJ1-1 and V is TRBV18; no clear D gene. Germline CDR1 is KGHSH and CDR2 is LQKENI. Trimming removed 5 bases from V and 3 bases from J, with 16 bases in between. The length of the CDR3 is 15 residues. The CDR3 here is CASSTFLGWDTEAFF. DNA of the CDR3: TGTGCCAGCTCAACATTTTTGGGGTGGGACACTGAAGCTTTCTTT.

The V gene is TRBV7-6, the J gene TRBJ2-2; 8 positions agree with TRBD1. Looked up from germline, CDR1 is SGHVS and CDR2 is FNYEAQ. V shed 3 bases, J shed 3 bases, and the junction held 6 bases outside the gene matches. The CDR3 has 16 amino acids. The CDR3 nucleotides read TGTGCCAGCAGCTTTGTGACAGGGGTCGACACCGGGGAGCTGTTTTTT. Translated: CASSFVTGVDTGELFF.

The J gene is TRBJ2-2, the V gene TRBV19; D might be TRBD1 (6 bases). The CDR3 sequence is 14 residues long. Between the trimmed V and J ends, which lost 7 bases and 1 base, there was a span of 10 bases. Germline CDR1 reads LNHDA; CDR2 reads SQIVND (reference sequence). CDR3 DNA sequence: TGTGCCAGTATTACAGGGCTGAACACCGGGGAGCTGTTTTTT. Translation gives CASITGLNTGELFF. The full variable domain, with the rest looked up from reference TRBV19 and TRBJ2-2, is DGGITQSPKYLFRKEGQNVTLSCEQNLNHDAMYWYRQDPGQGLRLIYYSQIVNDFQKGDIAEGYSVSREKKESFPLTVTSAQKNPTAFYLCASITGLNTGELFFGEGSRLTVL.

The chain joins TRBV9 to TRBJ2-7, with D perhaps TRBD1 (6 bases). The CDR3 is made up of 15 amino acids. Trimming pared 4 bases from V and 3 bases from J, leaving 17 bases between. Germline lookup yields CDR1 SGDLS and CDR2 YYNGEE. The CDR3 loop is CASSPHRTESYEQYF. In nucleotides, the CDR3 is TGTGCCAGCAGCCCCCACCGGACAGAGAGCTACGAGCAGTACTTC.

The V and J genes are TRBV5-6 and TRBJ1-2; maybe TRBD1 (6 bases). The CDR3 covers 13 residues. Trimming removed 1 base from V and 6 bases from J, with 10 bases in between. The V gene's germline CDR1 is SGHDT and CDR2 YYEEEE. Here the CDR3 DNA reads TGTGCCAGCAGCTTGCCAGGGGATAATGGCTACACCTTC. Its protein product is CASSLPGDNGYTF.

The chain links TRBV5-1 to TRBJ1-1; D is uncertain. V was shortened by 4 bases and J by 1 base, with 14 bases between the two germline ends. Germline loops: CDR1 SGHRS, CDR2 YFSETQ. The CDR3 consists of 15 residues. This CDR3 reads CASSPRTERNTEAFF. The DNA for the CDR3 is TGCGCCAGCAGCCCCCGGACGGAAAGGAACACTGAAGCTTTCTTT.

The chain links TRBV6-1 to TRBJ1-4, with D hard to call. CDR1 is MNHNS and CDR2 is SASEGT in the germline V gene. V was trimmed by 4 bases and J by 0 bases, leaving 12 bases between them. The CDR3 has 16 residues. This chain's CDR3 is CASSVIGESTNEKLFF. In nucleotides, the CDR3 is TGTGCCAGCAGTGTGATCGGGGAGTCAACTAATGAAAAACTGTTTTTT.

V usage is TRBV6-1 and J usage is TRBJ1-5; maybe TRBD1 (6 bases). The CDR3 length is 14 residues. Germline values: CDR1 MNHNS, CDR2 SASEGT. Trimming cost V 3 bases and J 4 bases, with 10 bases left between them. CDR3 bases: TGTGCCAGCAGTGATAGGGGGAGTAATCAGCCCCAGCATTTT. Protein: CASSDRGSNQPQHF.

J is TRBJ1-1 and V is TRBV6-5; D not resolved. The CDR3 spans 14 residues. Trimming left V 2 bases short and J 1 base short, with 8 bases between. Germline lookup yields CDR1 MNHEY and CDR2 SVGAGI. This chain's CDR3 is CASSYISGNTEAFF. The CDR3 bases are TGTGCCAGCAGTTACATCTCGGGGAACACTGAAGCTTTCTTT.

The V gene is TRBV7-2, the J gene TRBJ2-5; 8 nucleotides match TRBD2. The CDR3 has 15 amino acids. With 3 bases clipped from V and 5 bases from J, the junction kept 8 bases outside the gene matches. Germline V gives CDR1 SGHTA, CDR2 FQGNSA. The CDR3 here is CASSLNGGAPETQYF. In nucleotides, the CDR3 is TGTGCCAGCAGCTTGAACGGGGGGGCCCCGGAGACCCAGTACTTC.

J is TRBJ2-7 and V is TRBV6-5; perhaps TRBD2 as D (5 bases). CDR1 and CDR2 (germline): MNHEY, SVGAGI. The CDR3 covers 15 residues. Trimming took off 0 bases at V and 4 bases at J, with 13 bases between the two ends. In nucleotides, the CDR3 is TGTGCCAGCAGTTACTCGAACAAAAGGACTTACGAGCAGTACTTC. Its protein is CASSYSNKRTYEQYF.

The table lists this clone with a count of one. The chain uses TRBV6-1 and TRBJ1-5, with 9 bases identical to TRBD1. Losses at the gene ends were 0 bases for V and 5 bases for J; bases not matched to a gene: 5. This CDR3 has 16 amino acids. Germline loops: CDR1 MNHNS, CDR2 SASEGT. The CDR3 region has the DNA TGTGCCAGCAGTGAAGCGAAGGGGACAGGGCATCAGCCCCAGCATTTT. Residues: CASSEAKGTGHQPQHF.

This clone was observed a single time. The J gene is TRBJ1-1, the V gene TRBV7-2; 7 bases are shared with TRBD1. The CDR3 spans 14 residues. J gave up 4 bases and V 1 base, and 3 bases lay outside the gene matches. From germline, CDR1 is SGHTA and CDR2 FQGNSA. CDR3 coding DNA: TGTGCCAGCAGCTTAGAGACAGGGTTCACTGAAGCTTTCTTT. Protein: CASSLETGFTEAFF.

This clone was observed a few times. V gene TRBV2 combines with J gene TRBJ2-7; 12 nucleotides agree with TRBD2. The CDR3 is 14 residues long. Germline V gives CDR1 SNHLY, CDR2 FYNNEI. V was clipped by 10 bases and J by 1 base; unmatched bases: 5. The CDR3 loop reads CAIGLAGQSYEQYF. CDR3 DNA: TGTGCCATCGGACTAGCGGGGCAGTCCTACGAGCAGTACTTC.

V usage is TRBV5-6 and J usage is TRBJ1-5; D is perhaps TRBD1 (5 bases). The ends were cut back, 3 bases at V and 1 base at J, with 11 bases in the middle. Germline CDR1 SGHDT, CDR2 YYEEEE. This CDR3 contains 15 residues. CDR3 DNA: TGTGCCAGCAGCTCCGAGGGGCGGAGCAATCAGCCCCAGCATTTT. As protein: CASSSEGRSNQPQHF.

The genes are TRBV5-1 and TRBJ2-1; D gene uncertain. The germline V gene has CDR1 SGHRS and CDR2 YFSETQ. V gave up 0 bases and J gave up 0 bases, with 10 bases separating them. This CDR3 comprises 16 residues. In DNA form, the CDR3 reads TGCGCCAGCAGCTTGGATGGGGTCATCTCCTACAATGAGCAGTTCTTC. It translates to CASSLDGVISYNEQFF.

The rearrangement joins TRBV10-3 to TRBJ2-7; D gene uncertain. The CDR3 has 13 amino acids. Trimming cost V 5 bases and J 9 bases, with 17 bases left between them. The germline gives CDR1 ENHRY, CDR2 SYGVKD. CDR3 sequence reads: CAISSKNLMGQYF. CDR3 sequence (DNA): TGTGCCATCAGTTCAAAGAACCTCATGGGGCAGTACTTC.